This entry lists 6 T cell receptor beta chains sequenced from one sample in a study of read filtering for tumor transcriptome and immune sequencing. The library was built from about 0.4 ug RNA with molecular barcoded adaptors for alpha/delta and beta/gamma chains. Each CDR3 protein is one row after TCRdb ran MiXCR on the reads. The table records 60,000 or so distinct CDR3 sequences, less than 20% of them present only once. The sample comprised a population of CD138-negative cells sorted from bone marrow. These TCRs come from a donor aged 40 or older with multiple myeloma.

The rearrangement links TRBV20-1 to TRBJ1-5; maybe TRBD1 (6 bases). The CDR3 runs to 13 residues. Germline loops: CDR1 DFQATT, CDR2 SNEGSKA (reference sequence). V lost 5 bases to trimming and J lost 3 bases, with 11 bases between them. CDR3 DNA sequence: TGCAGTGCTTTCTCAGGGGTCAATCAGCCCCAGCATTTT. Amino acids: CSAFSGVNQPQHF.

Notes on this clonotype: A much larger clone differs by one base, so this may be a read error. CDR3 DNA sequence: TGCGCCGGCAGCAGGGGGACAGCTTCCAATCAGCCCCAGCATTTT. Encoded protein: CAGSRGTASNQPQHF. The chain combines TRBV5-1 with TRBJ1-5, with TRBD1 identical over 7 bases. The V gene's germline CDR1 is SGHRS and CDR2 YFSETQ. The length of the CDR3 is 15 residues.

This chain joins TRBV7-1 and TRBJ2-7, with 7 bases fitting TRBD1. TRBV7-1 is an ORF; its function is uncertain. The V gene end was trimmed by 3 bases and the J gene end by 3 bases; junction bases not matched to a gene: 5. This CDR3 spans 14 amino acids. In DNA form, the CDR3 reads TGTGCCAGCAGCTCTCCGGGACAGTTCTACGAGCAGTACTTC. Its protein is CASSSPGQFYEQYF.

Regarding this clonotype: A single base is all that separates this from a far larger clone, so a read error is likely. J is TRBJ2-1 and V is TRBV12-3 or TRBV12-4, with D unresolved. CDR3 length: 12 amino acids. CDR3 nucleotides: TGTGCCAGCAGCTCCCACCCGGGTGAGCGGTTCTTC. Its translation: CASSSHPGERFF.

This clonotype appeared many times. CDR3 in amino acids: CASSRSSGLFSYNEQFF. DNA for the CDR3: TGTGCCAGCAGCCGCAGTAGCGGCCTATTCTCCTACAATGAGCAGTTCTTC. This chain connects TRBV7-9 to TRBJ2-1; D possibly corresponds to TRBD2 (6 bases). The CDR3 sequence is 17 residues long. Trimming took 5 bases from V and 0 from J, leaving 17 bases between them. CDR1 is SEHNR, CDR2 FQNEAQ, per germline (reference sequence).

This clonotype was detected ten times or more. V is TRBV2 and J is TRBJ2-4; D perhaps matches TRBD1 (6 bases). The length of the CDR3 is 14 residues. CDR1 SNHLY and CDR2 FYNNEI come from the germline V gene. Trimming took off 8 bases at V and 5 bases at J, with 16 bases between the two ends. The CDR3 is CASGNSRTENIQYF. The CDR3 DNA sequence: TGTGCCAGCGGAAACTCTCGGACAGAAAACATTCAGTACTTC.